Listed below are T cell receptor beta chains from one sample, sequenced in a study of blood T cell repertoires in COVID-19. TCRdb keeps only in-frame clones here, not all; method: immunoSEQ multiplex PCR. The table lists 70,000 to 75,000 clones, 80% to 90% of them singletons. The sequenced material came from peripheral blood. The receptors shown here come from a woman in her 70s with acute or convalescent COVID-19. Both conserved end residues are part of each CDR3. A D gene is named only where the DNA matches it firmly. The listing skips clone size in some rows; elsewhere it reads once, few, many or a size class.

clone_size: -
v_call: TRBV13
d_call: -
j_call: TRBJ2-7
cdr3_nt: TGTGCCAGCAGTCTCTACTACGAGCAGTACTTC
cdr3_aa: CASSLYYEQYF

clone_size: -
v_call: TRBV7-2
d_call: TRBD2
j_call: TRBJ2-5
cdr3_nt: TGTGCCAGCAGCTCAGGACTAGAAAGTTTTGGGACCCAGTACTTC
cdr3_aa: CASSSGLESFGTQYF

clone_size: -
v_call: TRBV27
d_call: TRBD2
j_call: TRBJ2-7
cdr3_nt: TGTGCCAGCAGGGAGATCAGCGGGAGAAGCGAGCAGTACTTC
cdr3_aa: CASREISGRSEQYF

clone_size: -
v_call: TRBV5-5
d_call: -
j_call: TRBJ2-6
cdr3_nt: TGTGCCAGCAGCGTGACAGCCTCTGGGGCCAACGTCCTGACTTTC
cdr3_aa: CASSVTASGANVLTF

clone_size: -
v_call: TRBV29-1
d_call: TRBD1
j_call: TRBJ1-6
cdr3_nt: TGCAGCGTCATGACAGGGGGAAATTCACCCCTCCACTTT
cdr3_aa: CSVMTGGNSPLHF

clone_size: -
v_call: TRBV6-4
d_call: -
j_call: TRBJ2-7
cdr3_nt: TGTGCCAGCAGTGAGTTCTCAGGGGCGAAGCAGTACTTC
cdr3_aa: CASSEFSGAKQYF

clone_size: -
v_call: TRBV28
d_call: TRBD2
j_call: TRBJ2-7
cdr3_nt: TGTGCCAGCAGTTCGGGACTAGCGGGTGTCTCTTCCTACGAGCAGTACTTC
cdr3_aa: CASSSGLAGVSSYEQYF

clone_size: -
v_call: TRBV27
d_call: -
j_call: TRBJ2-1
cdr3_nt: TGTGCCAGCACTAAACTAGCCAACTACAATGAGCAGTTCTTC
cdr3_aa: CASTKLANYNEQFF

clone_size: -
v_call: TRBV19
d_call: -
j_call: TRBJ1-6
cdr3_nt: TGTGCCAGTAGTGCCCTACGGGACAACTATAATTCACCCCTCCACTTT
cdr3_aa: CASSALRDNYNSPLHF

clone_size: -
v_call: TRBV19
d_call: -
j_call: TRBJ1-1
cdr3_nt: TGTGCCAGTAGAGATGACGGGAGCACTGAAGCTTTCTTT
cdr3_aa: CASRDDGSTEAFF

clone_size: -
v_call: TRBV7-2
d_call: -
j_call: TRBJ2-7
cdr3_nt: TGTGCCAGCAGCTTGGCCTATTCAGGGCTCTACGAGCAGTACTTC
cdr3_aa: CASSLAYSGLYEQYF

clone_size: -
v_call: TRBV5-1
d_call: TRBD1
j_call: TRBJ2-7
cdr3_nt: TGCGCCAGCAGCTTAGCAAACCAGGGACAGGGGGCGACCTACGAGCAGTACTTC
cdr3_aa: CASSLANQGQGATYEQYF

clone_size: -
v_call: TRBV5-1
d_call: TRBD1
j_call: TRBJ1-2
cdr3_nt: TGCGCCAGCAGGGGACAGGGCCTGAACTATGGCTACACCTTC
cdr3_aa: CASRGQGLNYGYTF

clone_size: -
v_call: TRBV5-1
d_call: -
j_call: TRBJ2-4
cdr3_nt: TGCGCCAGCAGCTTGGATATCAGGGTAAACATTCAGTACTTC
cdr3_aa: CASSLDIRVNIQYF

clone_size: once
v_call: TRBV5-1
d_call: -
j_call: TRBJ2-1
cdr3_nt: TGCGCCAGCAGCTTGGTACGAGTAGAGAACAATGAGCAGTTCTTC
cdr3_aa: CASSLVRVENNEQFF

clone_size: -
v_call: TRBV4-2
d_call: TRBD1
j_call: TRBJ2-4
cdr3_nt: TGTGCCAGCAGCCAAGATGGGACAGGGGGCGTCAGAAACATTCAGTACTTC
cdr3_aa: CASSQDGTGGVRNIQYF

clone_size: -
v_call: TRBV19
d_call: -
j_call: TRBJ1-1
cdr3_nt: TGTGCCAGTAGTGTCAGGGGAGTAACTGAAGCTTTCTTT
cdr3_aa: CASSVRGVTEAFF

clone_size: -
v_call: TRBV7-9
d_call: -
j_call: TRBJ2-5
cdr3_nt: TGTGCCAGCAGCTTAGTACAACTAGGCAGTGAGACCCAGTACTTC
cdr3_aa: CASSLVQLGSETQYF

clone_size: -
v_call: TRBV3-1/TRBV3-2
d_call: TRBD1
j_call: TRBJ2-5
cdr3_nt: TGTGCCAGCAGCCGGACAGGGGGAGCCCAGTACTTC
cdr3_aa: CASSRTGGAQYF

clone_size: -
v_call: TRBV5-1
d_call: TRBD2
j_call: TRBJ2-5
cdr3_nt: TGCGCCAGCAGTGGGAGGACTAGCGCCCAGGTGGAGACCCAGTACTTC
cdr3_aa: CASSGRTSAQVETQYF

clone_size: once
v_call: TRBV4-2
d_call: TRBD1
j_call: TRBJ2-7
cdr3_nt: TGTGCCAGCAGCCAAGAGGGACAGGAGTTCTACGAGCAGTACTTC
cdr3_aa: CASSQEGQEFYEQYF

clone_size: -
v_call: TRBV28
d_call: -
j_call: TRBJ1-5
cdr3_nt: TGTGCCAGCAGTACTCCCGGGAGGGGGAACAATCAGCCCCAGCATTTT
cdr3_aa: CASSTPGRGNNQPQHF

clone_size: few
v_call: TRBV5-1
d_call: TRBD1
j_call: TRBJ1-6
cdr3_nt: TGCGCCAGCAGCTTGGAGGCAGGGGGCGTTAATTCACCCCTCCACTTT
cdr3_aa: CASSLEAGGVNSPLHF

clone_size: -
v_call: TRBV28
d_call: -
j_call: TRBJ1-6
cdr3_nt: TGTGCCAGCACGAGACAGTATAATTCACCCCTCCACTTT
cdr3_aa: CASTRQYNSPLHF

clone_size: -
v_call: TRBV29-1
d_call: TRBD2
j_call: TRBJ2-3
cdr3_nt: TGCAGCGTTGGGAGCGGGGTCACAGATACGCAGTATTTT
cdr3_aa: CSVGSGVTDTQYF

clone_size: -
v_call: TRBV15
d_call: -
j_call: TRBJ1-4
cdr3_nt: TGTGCCACCAGCAGAGGGGTTACAAGTCGGAGTAATGAAAAACTGTTTTTT
cdr3_aa: CATSRGVTSRSNEKLFF

clone_size: -
v_call: TRBV29-1
d_call: TRBD1
j_call: TRBJ1-4
cdr3_nt: TGCAGCGTTGGCCGGACAGGTTCAACTAATGAAAAACTGTTTTTT
cdr3_aa: CSVGRTGSTNEKLFF

clone_size: -
v_call: TRBV7-9
d_call: -
j_call: TRBJ2-7
cdr3_nt: TGTGCCAGCAGCTCACTCTCGGTAAGGGAGCGGTTCTACGAGCAGTACTTC
cdr3_aa: CASSSLSVRERFYEQYF

clone_size: -
v_call: TRBV5-1
d_call: TRBD2
j_call: TRBJ2-1
cdr3_nt: TGCGCCAGCAGCTTGGTCCCGAGCAGCGGGGGGGACAATGAGCAGTTCTTC
cdr3_aa: CASSLVPSSGGDNEQFF

clone_size: once
v_call: TRBV7-8
d_call: TRBD1
j_call: TRBJ1-3
cdr3_nt: TGTGCCAGCAGTTTTCAGGGGGCATCTGGAAACACCATATATTTT
cdr3_aa: CASSFQGASGNTIYF

clone_size: many
v_call: TRBV6-4
d_call: -
j_call: TRBJ2-6
cdr3_nt: TGTGCCAGCAGTGAGGGACAAAGCTCTGGGGCCAACGTCCTGACTTTC
cdr3_aa: CASSEGQSSGANVLTF

clone_size: -
v_call: TRBV23-1
d_call: -
j_call: TRBJ1-5
cdr3_nt: TGCGCCAGCATGGAAAGACAGGATAGCAATCAGCCCCAGCATTTT
cdr3_aa: CASMERQDSNQPQHF

clone_size: -
v_call: TRBV5-1
d_call: TRBD1
j_call: TRBJ1-1
cdr3_nt: TGCGCCAGCAGCTCCCGACAGGGGAACACTGAAGCTTTCTTT
cdr3_aa: CASSSRQGNTEAFF

clone_size: -
v_call: TRBV11-3
d_call: -
j_call: TRBJ1-6
cdr3_nt: TGTGCCAGCAGCTTTACAGGGTATAATTCACCCCTCCACTTT
cdr3_aa: CASSFTGYNSPLHF

clone_size: once
v_call: TRBV9
d_call: TRBD2
j_call: TRBJ2-3
cdr3_nt: TGTGCCAGCAGCGTGGGGACTAGCGGGAGAGATACGCAGTATTTT
cdr3_aa: CASSVGTSGRDTQYF

clone_size: -
v_call: TRBV3-1/TRBV3-2
d_call: TRBD2
j_call: TRBJ2-1
cdr3_nt: TGTGCCAGCAGCCAACCGAGCGGGATCGTCGATGAGCAGTTCTTC
cdr3_aa: CASSQPSGIVDEQFF

clone_size: -
v_call: TRBV11-2
d_call: TRBD2
j_call: TRBJ2-1
cdr3_nt: TGTGCCAGCACTCGGGAGGCAAATTACAATGAGCAGTTCTTC
cdr3_aa: CASTREANYNEQFF

clone_size: few
v_call: TRBV9
d_call: -
j_call: TRBJ1-6
cdr3_nt: TGTGCCAGCAGCGTAGTTCAGAATTCACCCCTCCACTTT
cdr3_aa: CASSVVQNSPLHF

clone_size: -
v_call: TRBV28
d_call: TRBD1
j_call: TRBJ1-5
cdr3_nt: TGTGCCAGCAGTCCCCGGGACAGGGGTAGTCAGCCCCAGCATTTT
cdr3_aa: CASSPRDRGSQPQHF

clone_size: -
v_call: TRBV7-7
d_call: TRBD1
j_call: TRBJ2-2
cdr3_nt: TGTGCCAGCAGCCTCTACCCGACAGGGACGAACACCGGGGAGCTGTTTTTT
cdr3_aa: CASSLYPTGTNTGELFF

clone_size: -
v_call: TRBV28
d_call: -
j_call: TRBJ2-6
cdr3_nt: TGTGCCAGCAGTTCCGGAGGGGATGGGGCCAACGTCCTGACTTTC
cdr3_aa: CASSSGGDGANVLTF

clone_size: -
v_call: TRBV6-2/TRBV6-3
d_call: TRBD2
j_call: TRBJ2-3
cdr3_nt: TGTGCCAGCAGTTCGCCGACTAGCGGGAAGGTTGCAGATACGCAGTATTTT
cdr3_aa: CASSSPTSGKVADTQYF

clone_size: -
v_call: TRBV3-1/TRBV3-2
d_call: -
j_call: TRBJ2-3
cdr3_nt: TGTGCCAGCAGCCAAGCAGGGGCGACCGGGTTAGATACGCAGTATTTT
cdr3_aa: CASSQAGATGLDTQYF

clone_size: -
v_call: TRBV27
d_call: TRBD1
j_call: TRBJ1-2
cdr3_nt: TGTGCCAGCAGTTTCGTGTCAGGGGGCCCTAGTAACTATGGCTACACCTTC
cdr3_aa: CASSFVSGGPSNYGYTF

clone_size: -
v_call: TRBV7-8
d_call: -
j_call: TRBJ1-4
cdr3_nt: TGTGCCAGCAGTTCCCCGCGGGGGGGCGAGTTAGGGTTGAAACTGTTTTTT
cdr3_aa: CASSSPRGGELGLKLFF

clone_size: once
v_call: TRBV4-1
d_call: TRBD2
j_call: TRBJ2-1
cdr3_nt: TGCGCCAGCAGCCAAGATAGCGGGAACTACAATGAGCAGTTCTTC
cdr3_aa: CASSQDSGNYNEQFF

clone_size: -
v_call: TRBV28
d_call: TRBD2
j_call: TRBJ2-2
cdr3_nt: TGTGCCAGCAGTTTACTCGGGACTAGCGGGAGACGGGGGGCCGGGGAGCTGTTTTTT
cdr3_aa: CASSLLGTSGRRGAGELFF

clone_size: -
v_call: TRBV10-3
d_call: TRBD2
j_call: TRBJ2-1
cdr3_nt: TGTGCCATCAGCCCGGGACTATCTTCCTACAATGAGCAGTTCTTC
cdr3_aa: CAISPGLSSYNEQFF

clone_size: -
v_call: TRBV6-2/TRBV6-3
d_call: -
j_call: TRBJ2-7
cdr3_nt: TGTGCCAGCAGTTACGAGCGGGTGAGCTCCTACGAGCAGTACTTC
cdr3_aa: CASSYERVSSYEQYF

clone_size: -
v_call: TRBV7-8
d_call: TRBD1
j_call: TRBJ2-1
cdr3_nt: TGTGCCAGCAGCTCTCACGGGACAGGGGGTCTCAATGAGCAGTTCTTC
cdr3_aa: CASSSHGTGGLNEQFF

clone_size: -
v_call: TRBV7-9
d_call: TRBD1
j_call: TRBJ1-2
cdr3_nt: TGTGCCAGCAGCTTACCTTGGGACAGAAACTATGGCTACACCTTC
cdr3_aa: CASSLPWDRNYGYTF

clone_size: -
v_call: TRBV18
d_call: TRBD2
j_call: TRBJ2-1
cdr3_nt: TGTGCCAGCTCACTCGGACTAGCGGGAGATAGTGAGCAGTTCTTC
cdr3_aa: CASSLGLAGDSEQFF

clone_size: -
v_call: TRBV28
d_call: -
j_call: TRBJ1-3
cdr3_nt: TGTGCCAGCAGCCCCCTAGCCACCCCCACAGGGCTGACTGGAAACACCATATATTTT
cdr3_aa: CASSPLATPTGLTGNTIYF

clone_size: -
v_call: TRBV18
d_call: -
j_call: TRBJ1-1
cdr3_nt: TGTGCCAGCTCGCTCGCGGGAGCGAACACTGAAGCTTTCTTT
cdr3_aa: CASSLAGANTEAFF

clone_size: -
v_call: TRBV7-2
d_call: TRBD2
j_call: TRBJ2-7
cdr3_nt: TGTGCCAGCAGCTGGGCTAGCGGGAAGTCCTACGAGCAGTACTTC
cdr3_aa: CASSWASGKSYEQYF

clone_size: -
v_call: TRBV9
d_call: TRBD2
j_call: TRBJ2-1
cdr3_nt: TGTGCCAGCAGCGTTCGCCTAGCGGGATACAATGAGCAGTTCTTC
cdr3_aa: CASSVRLAGYNEQFF

clone_size: -
v_call: TRBV7-9
d_call: -
j_call: TRBJ1-5
cdr3_nt: TGTGCCAGCAGCTTAGGGCATTCTAGCAATCAGCCCCAGCATTTT
cdr3_aa: CASSLGHSSNQPQHF

clone_size: once
v_call: TRBV28
d_call: TRBD2
j_call: TRBJ2-7
cdr3_nt: TGTGCCAGCAGGCTAGCGGGAACCTACGAGCAGTACTTC
cdr3_aa: CASRLAGTYEQYF